The 15 T cell receptor beta chains reported below all come from one sample, sequenced in a study of blood T cell repertoires in COVID-19. The protocol was immunoSEQ multiplex PCR, while the TCRdb copy is restricted to in-frame clones and leaves out a portion. This sample carries under 200,000 clones, about 93% of them seen once, and the ten largest clones take nearly 0.55%. Material for sequencing was peripheral blood. The source of these receptors is a middle-aged man with acute or convalescent COVID-19.

The chain employs TRBV5-1 and TRBJ2-3, with 9 bases lining up with TRBD1. V lost 2 bases, J lost 4 bases, and 2 bases stayed unmatched. CDR1 and CDR2 (germline): SGHRS, YFSETQ. CDR3 size: 14 residues. CDR3 sequence: CASSLRTGADTQYF. The CDR3 DNA follows: TGCGCCAGCAGCTTAAGGACAGGGGCAGATACGCAGTATTTT.

The chain carries TRBV10-1 and TRBJ2-7; 7 bases agree with TRBD2. J was trimmed by 3 bases and V by 5 bases; bases with no gene match: 4. Germline V gene lookup returns CDR1 WNHNN and CDR2 SYGVQD (reference sequence). The length of the CDR3 is 13 residues. In nucleotides, the CDR3 is TGCGCCAGCAGTTCTGAGCGGGGCTACGAGCAGTACTTC. This codes for CASSSERGYEQYF.

The chain combines TRBV5-8 with TRBJ1-5; TRBD1 matches at 10 bases. This CDR3 is built from 15 residues. J gave up 4 bases and V 4 bases, and 5 bases lay outside the gene matches. Looked up from germline, CDR1 is SGHTS and CDR2 is YDEGEE. In nucleotides, the CDR3 is TGTGCCAGCAGCGGCCGGACAGGGGGAAATCAGCCCCAGCATTTT. This codes for CASSGRTGGNQPQHF.

The table lists this clone with a count of one. This chain connects TRBV11-2 to TRBJ2-5; 7 bases fit TRBD2. The length of the CDR3 is 15 residues. Germline V gene data show CDR1 as SGHAT and CDR2 as FQNNGV. V lost 4 bases and J lost 5; bases outside the gene matches: 10. CDR3 in amino acids: CASSWSGDLSETQYF. The CDR3 nucleotides read TGTGCCAGCAGCTGGAGCGGGGACCTCAGCGAGACCCAGTACTTC.

The chain uses TRBV7-3 and TRBJ2-2, with D possibly matching TRBD2 (6 bases). Trimming cost V 6 bases and J 4 bases, with 18 bases left between them. Looked up from germline, CDR1 is SGHTA and CDR2 is FQGTGA. The CDR3 length is 16 residues. The CDR3 region has the DNA TGTGCCAGCAGTCGTAGAGTGGGAGGCGGCACCGGGGAGCTGTTTTTT. Amino acid sequence: CASSRRVGGGTGELFF.

This chain connects TRBV6-5 to TRBJ2-4; 7 positions agree with TRBD1. Germline V CDR1 and CDR2: MNHEY, SVGAGI. The CDR3 consists of 12 residues. V shed 8 bases and J 6 bases; nucleotides not matched to a gene: 4. The CDR3 region is CASVTGRNIQYF. The CDR3 DNA reads TGTGCCAGCGTGACAGGGAGAAACATTCAGTACTTC.

The rearrangement joins TRBV28 to TRBJ2-2, with TRBD2 as a possible D gene (6 bases). Germline CDR1 MDHEN, CDR2 SYDVKM. V lost 3 bases and J 7 bases, leaving 12 bases between the germline ends. This CDR3 is 14 amino acids long. The CDR3 protein is CASSLSGVSGELFF. CDR3 DNA sequence: TGTGCCAGCAGTTTGTCGGGAGTCAGCGGGGAGCTGTTTTTT.

The chain joins TRBV4-3 to TRBJ1-1; tentative D call: TRBD1 (6 bases). Trimming left V 3 bases short and J 1 base short, with 12 bases between. CDR1 is LGHNA, CDR2 YSLEER, per germline. The CDR3 contains 15 residues. CDR3 coding DNA: TGCGCCAGCAGCCAGGCAGTCAGGGGGAACACTGAAGCTTTCTTT. Amino acid sequence: CASSQAVRGNTEAFF.

V gene TRBV11-2 combines with J gene TRBJ1-5; the match to TRBD1 covers 7 bases. Germline V CDR1 and CDR2: SGHAT, FQNNGV. With 5 bases clipped from V and 7 bases from J, the junction kept 8 bases outside the gene matches. The CDR3 totals 14 residues. CDR3 DNA: TGTGCCAGCAGCCCGGGGACAGATCTCCAGCCCCAGCATTTT. Translating gives CASSPGTDLQPQHF.

This chain joins TRBV2 and TRBJ2-6; TRBD1 is a possible D gene (6 bases). Trimming stripped 6 bases from V and 2 bases from J, with 8 bases between. CDR3 length: 14 amino acids. The germline V gene has CDR1 SNHLY and CDR2 FYNNEI. Here the CDR3 reads CASSEGAGANVLTF. CDR3 coding DNA: TGTGCCAGCAGCGAGGGGGCTGGGGCCAACGTCCTGACTTTC.

This clone appeared a few times. This chain joins TRBV7-9 and TRBJ1-1; D gene uncertain. The length of the CDR3 is 16 residues. V lost 5 bases to trimming and J lost 1 base, with 17 bases between them. Germline V gene sequence: CDR1 SEHNR, CDR2 FQNEAQ (reference sequence). This CDR3 reads CASSADRFAGNTEAFF. The DNA for the CDR3 is TGTGCCAGCAGCGCCGACCGGTTTGCGGGGAACACTGAAGCTTTCTTT.

The chain recombines TRBV5-1 with TRBJ2-7, with TRBD1 matching 10 bases. CDR3 length: 16 amino acids. Trimming cost V 0 bases and J 3 bases; bases outside gene matches: 6. CDR1 and CDR2 (germline): SGHRS, YFSETQ. The CDR3 loop is CASSLAPGQGRYEQYV. As DNA, the CDR3 is TGCGCCAGCAGCTTGGCTCCGGGACAGGGGCGCTACGAGCAGTACGTC.

The V gene is TRBV4-2, the J gene TRBJ2-2; D possibly corresponds to TRBD2 (7 bases). The CDR3 runs to 17 residues. The V and J ends lost 4 bases and 1 base respectively, with 16 bases between them. Per germline, CDR1 LGHNA and CDR2 YNFKEQ. CDR3 nucleotide sequence: TGTGCCAGCAGCCTCGCGAGGGGGGGCGAGAACACCGGGGAGCTGTTTTTT. This codes for CASSLARGGENTGELFF.

The chain links TRBV29-1 to TRBJ2-1; the match to TRBD2 covers 11 bases. From germline, CDR1 is SQVTM and CDR2 ANQGSEA. CDR3 size: 13 residues. V lost 7 bases to trimming and J lost 15 bases; unmatched junction nucleotides: 14. The CDR3 here is CSGEATSGVLMFF. The CDR3 DNA follows: TGCAGCGGGGAAGCGACTAGCGGGGTTCTCATGTTCTTC.

This chain uses TRBV19 with TRBJ2-2; D gene uncertain. In germline, CDR1 is LNHDA, CDR2 SQIVND (reference sequence). The CDR3 is 14 amino acids. Deletions cut 10 bases from V and 2 bases from J, with 14 bases between. In nucleotides, the CDR3 is TGTGCCACGGGTGCCGCAGATAACACCGGGGAGCTGTTTTTT. Translated: CATGAADNTGELFF.